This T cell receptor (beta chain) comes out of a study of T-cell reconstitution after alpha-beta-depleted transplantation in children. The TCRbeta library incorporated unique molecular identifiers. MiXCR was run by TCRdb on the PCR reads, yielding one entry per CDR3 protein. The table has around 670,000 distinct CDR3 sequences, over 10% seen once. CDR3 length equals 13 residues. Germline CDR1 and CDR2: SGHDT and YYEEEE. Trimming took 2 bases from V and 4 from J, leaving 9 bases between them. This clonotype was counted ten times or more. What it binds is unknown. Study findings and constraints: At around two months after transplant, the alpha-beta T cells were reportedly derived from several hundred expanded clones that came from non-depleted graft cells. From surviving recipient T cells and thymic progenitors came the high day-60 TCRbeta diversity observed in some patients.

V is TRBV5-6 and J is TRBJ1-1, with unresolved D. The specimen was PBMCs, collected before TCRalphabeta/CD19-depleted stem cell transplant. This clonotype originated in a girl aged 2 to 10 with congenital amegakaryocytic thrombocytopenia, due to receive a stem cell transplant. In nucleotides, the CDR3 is TGTGCCAGCAGCTTTGGGCAGGCCACTGAAGCTTTCTTT. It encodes CASSFGQATEAFF.